The 28 T cell receptor beta chains reported below all come from one sample, sequenced in a study of blood T cell repertoires in COVID-19. Produced via immunoSEQ multiplex PCR; TCRdb's table is partial and in-frame only. The table lists roughly 330,000 clones, approximately 87% of them singletons, with around 4% in the top ten. Sequences were obtained from peripheral blood. The receptors were sampled from a woman aged 50 to 60 with active or convalescent COVID-19.

The chain joins TRBV7-9 to TRBJ1-2; D possibly corresponds to TRBD1 (5 bases). The length of the CDR3 is 15 residues. Trimming removed 2 bases at V and 3 bases at J, with 13 bases between. Per germline, CDR1 SEHNR and CDR2 FQNEAQ (reference sequence). For the CDR3, the DNA is TGTGCCAGCAGCTTACGCACAGGTCTTGACTATGGCTACACCTTC. Translation gives CASSLRTGLDYGYTF. The full variable domain, with the rest looked up from reference TRBV7-9 and TRBJ1-2, is DTGVSQNPRHKITKRGQNVTFRCDPISEHNRLYWYRQTLGQGPEFLTYFQNEAQLEKSRLLSDRFSAERPKGSFSTLEIQRTEQGDSAMYLCASSLRTGLDYGYTFGSGTRLTVV.

V usage is TRBV30 and J usage is TRBJ1-1; D call uncertain. The germline V and J ends were trimmed by 3 bases and 4 bases, with 9 bases remaining between them. Per the germline V gene, CDR1 is GTSNPN and CDR2 is SVGIG (reference sequence). The CDR3 is 12 residues long. CDR3 sequence: CAWSPIATEAFF. The CDR3 DNA reads TGTGCCTGGAGCCCTATCGCCACTGAAGCTTTCTTT.

The chain employs TRBV29-1 and TRBJ2-7; D may be TRBD1 (5 bases). CDR1 SQVTM and CDR2 ANQGSEA come from the germline V gene. The CDR3 has 11 amino acids. Between the trimmed V and J ends, which lost 8 bases and 3 bases, there was a span of 11 bases. Here the CDR3 reads CSYSTVYEQYF. In DNA form, the CDR3 reads TGCAGCTACTCGACAGTCTACGAGCAGTACTTC.

The chain recombines TRBV6-7 with TRBJ1-2; possibly TRBD1 for D (5 bases). TRBV6-7 falls under the ORF class, with uncertain function. This CDR3 region has 21 residues. Trimming took 6 bases from V and 0 from J, leaving 32 bases between them. CDR3 loop: CASSPTGLATRVKPPNYGYTF. DNA of the CDR3: TGTGCCAGCAGCCCTACAGGCCTTGCTACCCGAGTAAAACCTCCTAACTATGGCTACACCTTC.

This clone was counted only a few times. The V call is TRBV7-9, the J call TRBJ1-2, with D maybe TRBD1 (5 bases). Trimming took off 1 base at V and 1 base at J, with 13 bases between the two ends. CDR1 and CDR2 (germline): SEHNR, FQNEAQ (reference sequence). CDR3 length equals 16 residues. Here the CDR3 reads CASSLGGQTFNYGYTF. Written as DNA, the CDR3 is TGTGCCAGCAGCTTAGGGGGCCAGACTTTTAACTATGGCTACACCTTC. Full variable domain (remainder filled in from reference TRBV7-9 and TRBJ1-2): DTGVSQNPRHKITKRGQNVTFRCDPISEHNRLYWYRQTLGQGPEFLTYFQNEAQLEKSRLLSDRFSAERPKGSFSTLEIQRTEQGDSAMYLCASSLGGQTFNYGYTFGSGTRLTVV.

The rearrangement links TRBV6-2 or TRBV6-3 to TRBJ2-1; tentative D call: TRBD1 (6 bases). V was trimmed by 3 bases and J by 8 bases, leaving 14 bases between them. This CDR3 has 14 amino acids. Germline CDR1 is MNHEY and CDR2 is SVGEGT. The CDR3 region has the DNA TGTGCCAGCAGTTATGGCCAGGGGATGGATGAGCAGTTCTTC. Translating it yields CASSYGQGMDEQFF.

This sequence joins TRBV10-3 and TRBJ2-7; 10 bases are shared with TRBD1. Germline assignment: CDR1 ENHRY and CDR2 SYGVKD. The CDR3 has 16 residues. V gave up 2 bases and J gave up 2 bases; unmatched junction bases: 6. CDR3 residues: CAISEPGTGETYEQYF. For the CDR3, the DNA is TGTGCCATCAGTGAGCCAGGGACAGGGGAGACCTACGAGCAGTACTTC.

The rearrangement joins TRBV7-9 to TRBJ2-1, with 12 bases matching TRBD2. The CDR3 totals 16 residues. CDR1 is SEHNR, CDR2 FQNEAQ, per germline (reference sequence). With V trimmed by 5 bases and J by 7 bases, 9 bases remained unmatched. As DNA, the CDR3 is TGTGCCAGCAGCCCCACCACTAGCGGGGGGATGAATGAGCAGTTCTTC. As protein: CASSPTTSGGMNEQFF.

V and J are TRBV19 and TRBJ2-1, with D uncertain. V was cut by 2 bases and J by 3 bases, with 8 bases left in between. The CDR3 loop spans 14 amino acids. Germline V gene data show CDR1 as LNHDA and CDR2 as SQIVND (reference sequence). Here the CDR3 reads CASSINGGYNEQFF. The CDR3 DNA reads TGTGCCAGTAGTATAAACGGCGGCTACAATGAGCAGTTCTTC.

The chain has TRBV6-2 or TRBV6-3 and TRBJ2-1, with D perhaps matching TRBD2 (6 bases). CDR3 length: 17 amino acids. Germline V gives CDR1 MNHEY, CDR2 SVGEGT. Trimming took 6 bases from V and 8 from J, leaving 26 bases between them. CDR3 loop: CASSLAGAGTVVYEQFF. The CDR3 bases are TGTGCCAGCAGCCTGGCGGGCGCGGGAACCGTTGTCTATGAGCAGTTCTTC.

This chain connects TRBV5-3 to TRBJ1-1; unclear D gene. TRBV5-3 is noted as an ORF with a role that remains uncertain. Trimming shortened V by 4 bases and J by 2 bases, and 18 bases separated the two germline ends. CDR3 length equals 16 residues. The CDR3 DNA is TGTGCCAGAAGCCCGGAAGCGGGTGTGGGTAACACTGAAGCTTTCTTT. Residues: CARSPEAGVGNTEAFF.

The chain recombines TRBV2 with TRBJ1-4; 9 bases match TRBD1. The trim removed 7 bases at V and 0 bases at J, leaving 12 bases unmatched. Germline V gives CDR1 SNHLY, CDR2 FYNNEI. The CDR3 loop spans 18 amino acids. CDR3 region: CASKRIAGQGTTNEKLFF. CDR3 DNA: TGTGCCAGCAAAAGGATCGCCGGACAGGGGACAACTAATGAAAAACTGTTTTTT.

This rearrangement joins TRBV28 to TRBJ1-2, with a tentative D call TRBD1 (5 bases). Germline V gene sequence: CDR1 MDHEN, CDR2 SYDVKM. The V end was cut by 3 bases, the J end by 3 bases, with 11 bases between. The CDR3 totals 14 residues. CDR3 sequence reads: CASSFDSLDYGYTF. The DNA of the CDR3 is TGTGCCAGCAGTTTTGACAGTCTTGACTATGGCTACACCTTC.

This clone was seen just once. The chain couples TRBV7-3 to TRBJ2-1; 10 bases map to TRBD2. With V trimmed by 2 bases and J by 7 bases, 5 bases remained unmatched. The CDR3 loop spans 15 amino acids. The V gene's germline CDR1 is SGHTA and CDR2 FQGTGA. DNA for the CDR3: TGTGCCAGCAGCTTAGGGACTAGCGCGGGGAATGAGCAGTTCTTC. Protein sequence: CASSLGTSAGNEQFF. The full variable domain, in which reference TRBV7-3 and TRBJ2-1 provide the parts outside the CDR3, is GAGVSQTPSNKVTEKGKYVELRCDPISGHTALYWYRQSLGQGPEFLIYFQGTGAADDSGLPNDRFFAVRPEGSVSTLKIQRTERGDSAVYLCASSLGTSAGNEQFFGPGTRLTVL.

This clone is a singleton in its sample. CDR3 protein: CASSEGPGQNYEQYF. CDR3 DNA: TGTGCCAGCAGTGAAGGGCCGGGACAGAACTACGAGCAGTACTTC. V and J are TRBV2 and TRBJ2-7; 7 bases align to TRBD1. After removal of 1 base from V and 3 bases from J, the junction contained 6 bases not matched to a gene. The CDR3 has 15 residues. Germline V lookup: CDR1 SNHLY, CDR2 FYNNEI.

The rearrangement uses TRBV10-3 and TRBJ1-2, with TRBD1 identical over 8 bases. CDR3 length equals 13 residues. With V trimmed by 7 bases and J by 7 bases, 8 bases remained unmatched. Germline CDR1 is ENHRY and CDR2 is SYGVKD. The DNA for the CDR3 is TGTGCCATCAACTCGCAGGGGGCGTCTGGCTACACCTTC. It translates to CAINSQGASGYTF.

This CDR3 reads CASSYPGQLSNQPQHF. The CDR3, as DNA: TGTGCCAGCAGTTACCCGGGACAGCTTAGCAATCAGCCCCAGCATTTT. The chain recombines TRBV6-5 with TRBJ1-5, with TRBD1 identical over 7 bases. CDR3 length equals 16 residues. CDR1 is MNHEY, CDR2 SVGAGI, per germline. V was pared by 2 bases and J by 0 bases, with 4 bases of the junction left unmatched.

The rearrangement uses TRBV11-2 and TRBJ1-1; D is unclear. Germline CDR1 reads SGHAT; CDR2 reads FQNNGV. The CDR3 has 13 amino acids. V was clipped by 2 bases and J by 6 bases, with 10 bases between them. The CDR3: CASSLFGFSEAFF. The CDR3 nucleotides are TGTGCCAGCAGCTTATTCGGGTTTTCTGAAGCTTTCTTT.

The J gene is TRBJ2-2, the V gene TRBV4-3, with D possibly TRBD1 on 7 matching bases. Germline-derived CDR1 and CDR2 are LGHNA and YSLEER. The V and J ends lost 0 bases and 5 bases respectively, with 16 bases between them. The CDR3 covers 17 residues. The CDR3 DNA reads TGCGCCAGCAGCCAAGAAGGGCCCAGGGGGGTGACCGGGGAGCTGTTTTTT. It yields the protein CASSQEGPRGVTGELFF.

This clone was seen a few times. The chain joins TRBV12-3 or TRBV12-4 to TRBJ2-7; D perhaps matches TRBD1 (6 bases). V lost 4 bases to trimming and J lost 13 bases, with 17 bases between them. The CDR3 loop spans 12 amino acids. The CDR3 DNA sequence: TGTGCCAGCAGTTCCCAACAGGGTTCGTATTACTTC. Translated, it gives CASSSQQGSYYF.

The chain carries TRBV28 and TRBJ1-1; 7 bases align to TRBD1. CDR1 and CDR2 (germline): MDHEN, SYDVKM. The CDR3 is 12 amino acids. V was pared by 6 bases and J by 12 bases, with 10 bases of the junction left unmatched. In DNA form, the CDR3 reads TGTGCCAGCAGGGGGCAGGGGGGCGAAACTTTCTTT. It yields the protein CASRGQGGETFF.

V usage is TRBV18 and J usage is TRBJ1-4; D is unresolved. The CDR3 runs 12 residues. V shed 3 bases and J shed 5 bases, with 4 bases lying between them. CDR1 and CDR2 (germline): KGHSH, LQKENI. The CDR3 loop is CASSPSNEKLFF. CDR3 coding DNA: TGTGCCAGCTCACCGTCGAATGAAAAACTGTTTTTT. The whole variable domain, remainder taken from reference TRBV18 and TRBJ1-4, is NAGVMQNPRHLVRRRGQEARLRCSPMKGHSHVYWYRQLPEEGLKFMVYLQKENIIDESGMPKERFSAEFPKEGPSILRIQQVVRGDSAAYFCASSPSNEKLFFGSGTQLSVL.

The chain carries TRBV7-8 and TRBJ1-5; TRBD1 matches at 8 bases. CDR1 and CDR2 from the germline V gene are SGHVS and FQNEAQ. J lost 7 bases, V lost 5 bases, and 7 bases had no gene match. CDR3 length: 14 residues. DNA for the CDR3: TGTGCCAGCAGCGCGGACAGGGCTGGGCAGCCCCAGCATTTT. It codes for CASSADRAGQPQHF.

This clone turned up a few times. V and J are TRBV6-4 and TRBJ2-2; no clear D gene. CDR1 MRHNA and CDR2 SNTAGT come from the germline V gene. There are 16 residues in the CDR3. Trimming pared 0 bases from V and 1 base from J, leaving 9 bases between. In DNA form, the CDR3 reads TGTGCCAGCAGTGACTCGGAAGCGCTGAACACCGGGGAGCTGTTTTTT. It translates to CASSDSEALNTGELFF.

The chain links TRBV7-9 to TRBJ1-1; 9 bases map to TRBD1. V lost 5 bases to trimming and J lost 5 bases; unmatched junction nucleotides: 3. Germline loops: CDR1 SEHNR, CDR2 FQNEAQ (reference sequence). The CDR3 totals 13 residues. CDR3 DNA sequence: TGTGCCAGCAGCCTACAGGGGGCGACTGAAGCTTTCTTT. Its translation: CASSLQGATEAFF. The variable domain in full, completed from reference TRBV7-9 and TRBJ1-1, reads DTGVSQNPRHKITKRGQNVTFRCDPISEHNRLYWYRQTLGQGPEFLTYFQNEAQLEKSRLLSDRFSAERPKGSFSTLEIQRTEQGDSAMYLCASSLQGATEAFFGQGTRLTVV.

The chain links TRBV18 to TRBJ2-5; maybe TRBD2 (10 bases). Germline CDR1 KGHSH, CDR2 LQKENI. V shed 0 bases and J shed 4 bases, with 21 bases lying between them. The CDR3 length is 18 residues. The CDR3 nucleotides read TGTGCCAGCTCACCACCGGGACTAGCGCAGACAGGGGGAGAGACCCAGTACTTC. Its translation is CASSPPGLAQTGGETQYF.

This chain joins TRBV18 and TRBJ1-4, with a possible D match to TRBD1 (5 bases). Trimming stripped 3 bases from V and 8 bases from J, with 16 bases between. The CDR3 totals 15 residues. Germline CDR1 reads KGHSH; CDR2 reads LQKENI. CDR3 in amino acids: CASSPNGRAGEKLFF. DNA of the CDR3: TGTGCCAGCTCACCTAATGGCAGGGCCGGGGAAAAACTGTTTTTT.

The chain is built from TRBV6-5 and TRBJ2-1; 7 bases are shared with TRBD1. The CDR3 extends over 15 amino acids. V lost 6 bases and J lost 1; bases outside the gene matches: 6. Germline V lookup: CDR1 MNHEY, CDR2 SVGAGI. CDR3 nucleotides: TGTGCCAGCAGCACCCGACAGGGTTCCTACAATGAGCAGTTCTTC. Protein: CASSTRQGSYNEQFF.